A selection of T cell receptor beta chains follows, all from one sample in a study of cytomegalovirus exposure and HLA in healthy donors. Some clones are missing from TCRdb's copy, which holds only in-frame ones; the method was immunoSEQ multiplex PCR. The sample table sets out about 72,000 clones. Specimen: PBMCs. The source is a man between 35 and 55 years old in good health and CMV-seronegative. The CDR3 runs from the conserved cysteine through the conserved F or W. D genes are given only for firm matches.

NA TRBJ2-1 TRBV13 TGTGCCAGCAGCTTAGGGGAGAATGAGCAGTTCTTC CASSLGENEQFF
NA TRBJ1-4 TRBV9 TGTGCCAGCAGCCCGCTGGGGGGAGGGGAAAAACTGTTTTTT CASSPLGGGEKLFF
NA TRBJ2-5 TRBV7-2 TGTGCCAGCAGCCTGGGTAACAGGGGGGGTAGGGAGACCCAGTACTTC CASSLGNRGGRETQYF
NA TRBJ1-1 TRBV6-5 TGTGCCAGCAGCTCAGGCACTGAAGATTTCTTT CASSSGTEDFF
NA TRBJ2-1 TRBV5-1 TGCGCCAGCAGCAGGACCGGGAGCGACAATGAGCAGTTCTTC CASSRTGSDNEQFF
NA TRBJ1-5 TRBV7-2 TGTGCCAGCAGCTTTGGGCCCTGGGGCAATCAGCCCCAGCATTTT CASSFGPWGNQPQHF
NA TRBJ1-4 TRBV5-1 TGCGCCAGCAGCTTGGACATCGTCGGGGGGAATGAAAAACTGTTTTTT CASSLDIVGGNEKLFF
TRBD1 TRBJ2-7 TRBV9 TGTGCCAGCAGCCCCAACCCAGGGGGCTCCTACGAGCAGTACTTC CASSPNPGGSYEQYF
TRBD2 TRBJ2-7 TRBV19 TGTGCCAGTAGTCCGGGACTAGCGGGGGGTCTTTGGTGGCAGTACTTC CASSPGLAGGLWWQYF
TRBD2 TRBJ2-2 TRBV2 TGTGCCAGACGGGGGGGTTTGACCGGGGAGCTGTTTTTT CARRGGLTGELFF
NA TRBJ1-5 TRBV30 TGTGCCTGGAGTGATCTAGACAGGACTGTTCAGCCCCAGCATTTT CAWSDLDRTVQPQHF
TRBD2 TRBJ2-7 TRBV4-1 TGCGCCAGCAGCCATTCGGGGGGGGGATCCTACGAGCAGTACTTC CASSHSGGGSYEQYF
NA TRBJ1-3 TRBV7-3 TGTGCCAGCAGCTTAAATAGCGACGGAAACACCATATATTTT CASSLNSDGNTIYF
TRBD1 TRBJ1-3 TRBV7-9 TGTGCCAGCAGCCAGGGGGACTCTGGAAACACCATATATTTT CASSQGDSGNTIYF
TRBD1 TRBJ1-1 TRBV9 TGTGCCAGCAGCGGGGGAGGGACAGGGGGAACTGAAGCTTTCTTT CASSGGGTGGTEAFF
NA TRBJ2-4 TRBV28 TGTGCCAGCACCCTGGGGGGGCGGGTAGGCAAAAACATTCAGTACTTC CASTLGGRVGKNIQYF
TRBD2 TRBJ2-7 TRBV5-4 TGTGCCAGCAGCTTGGCCAACCTAGCGGGGAGCTCCTACGAGCAGTACTTC CASSLANLAGSSYEQYF
TRBD1 TRBJ2-7 TRBV6-5 TGTGCCAGCAGTTACTCTTCGGGACAGTCCTACGAGCAGTACTTC CASSYSSGQSYEQYF
TRBD2 TRBJ2-3 TRBV7-2 TGTGCCACCGGACTAGCCGGCACAGATACGCAGTATTTT CATGLAGTDTQYF
NA TRBJ1-2 TRBV6-1 TGTGCCAGCAGTGAAGCGTCTCCAGCTAACTATGGCTACACCTTC CASSEASPANYGYTF
NA TRBJ1-5 TRBV19 TGTGCCAGTAGTATCACCGGTAGGAGGGCGGAACAGCCCCAGCATTTT CASSITGRRAEQPQHF
NA TRBJ2-1 TRBV6-6 TGTGCCAGCAGTTACTCGGAAATAGCGTTCAATGAGCAGTTCTTC CASSYSEIAFNEQFF
TRBD2 TRBJ2-3 TRBV18 TGTGCCAGCTCACCATGGACTAGCGGGGGGACAGATACGCAGTATTTT CASSPWTSGGTDTQYF
NA TRBJ2-2 TRBV4-2 TGTGCCAGCAGCCAAGATCAGGGTTACCCCGGGGAGCTGTTTTTT CASSQDQGYPGELFF
NA TRBJ2-7 TRBV6-6 TGTGCCAGCAGTTACAATCGCCAGGACTTCTACGAGCAGTACTTC CASSYNRQDFYEQYF
TRBD1 TRBJ1-1 TRBV5-6 TGTGCCAGCAGCTTAGGGACAGGAAGATTGGGGATTGAAGCTTTCTTT CASSLGTGRLGIEAFF
NA TRBJ2-1 TRBV29-1 TGCAGCGTTGGGAGGGCCGGGGAGCAGTTCTTC CSVGRAGEQFF
TRBD2 TRBJ2-3 TRBV2 TGTGCCAGCATAGCGGGGGGCACAGATACGCAGTATTTT CASIAGGTDTQYF
TRBD1 TRBJ1-2 TRBV6-1 TGTGCCAGCAGTGGGACTACAGGGGGCGCGGGCTACACCTTC CASSGTTGGAGYTF
TRBD1 TRBJ2-5 TRBV4-1 TGCGCCAGCAGCCAAGAAACAGGGGCTTTCCAAGAGACCCAGTACTTC CASSQETGAFQETQYF
TRBD1 TRBJ2-1 TRBV7-9 TGTGCCAGCAGCTTGAGACAGGGAGCCTACAATGAGCAGTTCTTC CASSLRQGAYNEQFF
TRBD2 TRBJ2-7 TRBV28 TGTGCCAGCTCCCCTGCGGGGGGGTGGGACGAGCAGTACTTC CASSPAGGWDEQYF
NA TRBJ1-2 TRBV11-2 TGTGCCAGCAGCCCCTCGCGAAACTATGGCTACACCTTC CASSPSRNYGYTF
TRBD1 TRBJ2-7 TRBV30 TGTGCCTGGAGGGACTTACAGGGGGCGGACCCCTACGAGCAGTACTTC CAWRDLQGADPYEQYF
TRBD1 TRBJ2-5 TRBV18 TGTGCCAGCTCAAGGACAGGCACCCAAGAGACCCAGTACTTC CASSRTGTQETQYF
TRBD1 TRBJ2-5 TRBV5-4 TGTGCCAGCAGCCTGACAGGGAGCGAGACCCAGTACTTC CASSLTGSETQYF
NA TRBJ1-3 TRBV5-8 TGTGCCAGCAGCTTGACCAGGGGCCGTTATGGAAACACCATATATTTT CASSLTRGRYGNTIYF
NA TRBJ2-4 TRBV4-1 TGCGCCAGCAGCCAAGAGGCAGGGCCTACGACCAAAAACATTCAGTACTTC CASSQEAGPTTKNIQYF
NA TRBJ1-4 TRBV4-2 TGTGCCAGCAGCCAAGTTATCACAACTAATAATGAAAAACTGTTTTTT CASSQVITTNNEKLFF
TRBD1 TRBJ2-7 TRBV27 TGTGCCAGCAGCTTCGGACAGGGGGTCGTCTACGAGCAGTACTTC CASSFGQGVVYEQYF
TRBD2 TRBJ2-5 TRBV6-6 TGTGCCAGCAGTGGGACTAGCCGAGAGACCCAGTACTTC CASSGTSRETQYF
NA TRBJ2-5 TRBV2 TGTGCCAGCACCGACAGGGGCGGACTTAGCGGGCAGACCCAGTACTTC CASTDRGGLSGQTQYF
NA TRBJ1-2 TRBV7-3 TGTGCCAGCAGGTTAACCACGAAGCATGGCTACACCTTC CASRLTTKHGYTF
NA TRBJ2-3 TRBV9 TGTGCCAGCAGCGTACTTGGAGCGGGCACTTCAGATACGCAGTATTTT CASSVLGAGTSDTQYF
NA TRBJ1-6 TRBV30 TGTGCCTGGAGTTCGCAAAGCTGGGGGGATTCACCCCTCCACTTT CAWSSQSWGDSPLHF
TRBD1 TRBJ1-1 TRBV10-3 TGTGCCATCAGGCCGGGACAGGGGGCTGAAGCTTTCTTT CAIRPGQGAEAFF
TRBD1 TRBJ1-6 TRBV2 TGTGCCAGCAGAAACAGACAGGGCCAGAATTCACCCCTCCACTTT CASRNRQGQNSPLHF
NA TRBJ1-1 TRBV10-2 TGCGCCAGCAGACTCTCTAACACTGAAGCTTTCTTT CASRLSNTEAFF
TRBD1 TRBJ1-2 TRBV2 TGTGCCAGCAGTGTGGGGACAGGGGATGGCTACACCTTC CASSVGTGDGYTF
TRBD1 TRBJ2-7 TRBV6-5 TGTGCCAGCAGTTACTCGAGGGGACAGGGCTACGAGCAGTACTTC CASSYSRGQGYEQYF
NA TRBJ2-1 TRBV30 TGTGCCTGGAGCCCTATGGGGGCACGCGAGCAGTTCTTC CAWSPMGAREQFF
TRBD1 TRBJ1-3 TRBV28 TGTGCCAGCAGTAGGGACAGCTTCGCTGGAAACACCATATATTTT CASSRDSFAGNTIYF
NA TRBJ2-2 TRBV7-9 TGTGCCAGCAGCTTAGCTCTTCAGGGCACCGGGGAGCTGTTTTTT CASSLALQGTGELFF